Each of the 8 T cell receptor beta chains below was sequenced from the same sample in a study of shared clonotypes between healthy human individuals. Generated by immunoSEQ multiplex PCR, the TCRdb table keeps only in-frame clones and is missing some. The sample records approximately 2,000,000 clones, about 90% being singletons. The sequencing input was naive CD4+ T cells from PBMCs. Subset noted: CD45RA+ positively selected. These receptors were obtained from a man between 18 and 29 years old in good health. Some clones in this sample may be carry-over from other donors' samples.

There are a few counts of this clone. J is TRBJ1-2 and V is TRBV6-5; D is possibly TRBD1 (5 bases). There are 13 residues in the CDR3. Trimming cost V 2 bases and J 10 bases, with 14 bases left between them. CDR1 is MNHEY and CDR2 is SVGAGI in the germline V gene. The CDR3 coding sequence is TGTGCCAGCAGTTACGGGGGACCTGAGGACTACACCTTC. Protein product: CASSYGGPEDYTF.

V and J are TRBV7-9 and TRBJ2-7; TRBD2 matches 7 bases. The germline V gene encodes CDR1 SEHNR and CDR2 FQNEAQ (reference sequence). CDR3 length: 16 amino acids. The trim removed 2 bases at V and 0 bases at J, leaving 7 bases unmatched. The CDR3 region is CASSLLGGYPSYEQYF. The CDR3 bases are TGTGCCAGCAGCTTACTGGGGGGGTATCCCTCCTACGAGCAGTACTTC.

The CDR3 DNA reads TGTGCCAGCAGCTTAGACCGGGCCGGATTGGTGGGCTACACCTTC. It is translated as CASSLDRAGLVGYTF. This chain links TRBV7-2 with TRBJ1-2; unclear D gene. Trimming cost V 1 base and J 8 bases, with 17 bases left between them. The length of the CDR3 is 15 residues. Germline V gene sequence: CDR1 SGHTA, CDR2 FQGNSA. Variable domain in full (rest from reference TRBV7-2 and TRBJ1-2): GAGVSQSPSNKVTEKGKDVELRCDPISGHTALYWYRQSLGQGLEFLIYFQGNSAPDKSGLPSDRFSAERTGGSVSTLTIQRTQQEDSAVYLCASSLDRAGLVGYTFGSGTRLTVV.

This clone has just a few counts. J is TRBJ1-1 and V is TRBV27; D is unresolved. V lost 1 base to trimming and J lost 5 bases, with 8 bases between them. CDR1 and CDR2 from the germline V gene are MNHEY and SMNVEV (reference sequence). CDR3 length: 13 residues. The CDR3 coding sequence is TGTGCCAGCAGTTTATGGTCCGGTACTGAAGCTTTCTTT. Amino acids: CASSLWSGTEAFF.

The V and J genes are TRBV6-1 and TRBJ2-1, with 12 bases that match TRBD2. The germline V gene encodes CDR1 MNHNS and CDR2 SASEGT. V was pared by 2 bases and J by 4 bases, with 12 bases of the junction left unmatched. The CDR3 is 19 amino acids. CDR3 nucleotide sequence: TGTGCCAGCAGTGAATACCTGGCAGGGACTAGCGGGCCTTACAATGAGCAGTTCTTC. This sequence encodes CASSEYLAGTSGPYNEQFF.

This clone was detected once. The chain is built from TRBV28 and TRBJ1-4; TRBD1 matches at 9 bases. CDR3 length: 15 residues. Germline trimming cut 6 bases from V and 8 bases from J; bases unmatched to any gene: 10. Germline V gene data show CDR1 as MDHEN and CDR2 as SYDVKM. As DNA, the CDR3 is TGTGCCAGCAGGGGCCGGGACAGGGTCTTGGAAAAACTGTTTTTT. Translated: CASRGRDRVLEKLFF. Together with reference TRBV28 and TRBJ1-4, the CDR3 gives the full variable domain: DVKVTQSSRYLVKRTGEKVFLECVQDMDHENMFWYRQDPGLGLRLIYFSYDVKMKEKGDIPEGYSVSREKKERFSLILESASTNQTSMYLCASRGRDRVLEKLFFGSGTQLSVL.

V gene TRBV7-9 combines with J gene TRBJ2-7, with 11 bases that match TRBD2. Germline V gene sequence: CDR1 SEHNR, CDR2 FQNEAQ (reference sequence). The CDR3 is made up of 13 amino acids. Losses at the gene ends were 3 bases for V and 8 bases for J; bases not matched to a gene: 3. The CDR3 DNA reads TGTGCCAGCAGCTTTGCTAGCGGGAGGCAGCAGTACTTC. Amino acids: CASSFASGRQQYF. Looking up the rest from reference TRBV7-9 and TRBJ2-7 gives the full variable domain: DTGVSQNPRHKITKRGQNVTFRCDPISEHNRLYWYRQTLGQGPEFLTYFQNEAQLEKSRLLSDRFSAERPKGSFSTLEIQRTEQGDSAMYLCASSFASGRQQYFGPGTRLTVT.

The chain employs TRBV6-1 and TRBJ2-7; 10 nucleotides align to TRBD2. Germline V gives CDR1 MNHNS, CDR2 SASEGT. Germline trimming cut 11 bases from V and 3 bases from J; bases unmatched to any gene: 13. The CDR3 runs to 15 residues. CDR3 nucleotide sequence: TGTGCCGGCTGGATTAGCGGGGGGAACTTCTACGAGCAGTACTTC. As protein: CAGWISGGNFYEQYF.